This T cell receptor beta chain was sequenced for a study of T cell responses to AZD1222 COVID-19 vaccine. Sequenced by immunoSEQ multiplex PCR; TCRdb stores in-frame clones only, minus some. The profile shows about 120,000 clones, approximately 85% of them singletons. The CDR3 is 14 amino acids. The V and J ends lost 3 bases and 7 bases respectively, with 10 bases between them. The germline V gene has CDR1 SGHVS and CDR2 FQNEAQ. A single count supports this clone. The receptor was derived from an adult in good health. The specimen comprised peripheral blood, sampled on day 0 of AZD1222 vaccination. The V call is TRBV7-8, the J call TRBJ1-6; the D gene is possibly TRBD1 (6 bases). CDR3 DNA: TGTGCCAGCAGCTTGGGGGCCCGAAATTCACCCCTCCACTTT. Amino acids: CASSLGARNSPLHF.